The sequence of this TCR beta chain was determined in a study of cytomegalovirus exposure and HLA in healthy donors (dated by TCRdb to between 2016 and 2019). For the study in its entirety: In an earlier analysis of 550 to 750 of the donors, about 260 Gb of sequence data and 90 million to 120 million unique TCR beta sequences from roughly 190 million T cells were reported. Roughly 5 DR-DQ haplotypes were handled as single units for association and clustering because linkage in the cohort was strong. HLA typing covered class I and class II loci at four-digit resolution. Donor age, sex, ethnicity and CMV serostatus were compiled together with the repertoire data. The study was designed to test whether signatures of past pathogen exposure could be identified by cataloging public T cell receptors. Among the roughly 410 genotyped donors, 81% belonged to the genetic ancestry cluster associated with self-reported Caucasian donors. All discovery cohort repertoires had been generated using a single sequencing platform. In an earlier analysis of several hundred of the donors, high-throughput TCR beta sequencing was used to judge whether each TCR beta V gene segment behaved as functional or pseudogenic. Along with the roughly 670-subject first cohort, a separate validation cohort of around 110 different subjects was used. Roughly 290 gigabases of sequencing data and around 90 million unique TCR sequences made up an early release that covered some 640 HLA-typed donors. To predict cytomegalovirus infection status, the study combined high-throughput TCR immunosequencing, statistical association of individual TCRs with disease status, and machine learning. Among about 370 genotyped donors of the cohort, an average of about 240,000 unique TCR beta nucleotide sequences was sequenced per donor, of which roughly 17% were non-productive. Genome-wide SNP genotypes for about 65% of the roughly 700 donors were used in a later genetic analysis, which treated that subset as a discovery cohort. Rather than using new phenotypic data, the later analysis identified candidate immune exposures from TCR beta sequences and from how often those sequences occurred across donors. Typing coverage varied by locus: roughly 620-630 donors for A, B, C, DRB1 and DQB1; 522 for DQA1; more than 600 for DPA1; approximately 470 for DPB1. The T cell repertoires of around 730 subjects were profiled by immunosequencing and related to cytomegalovirus serostatus. To study patterns of TCR occurrence, a later analysis re-analyzed previously published TCR beta repertoires from 550 to 800 donors and added high-resolution HLA genotyping.

The investigation overall reported the following: According to a later analysis, most CMV-associated TCR beta chains appeared to be HLA-restricted, and the HLA associations seemed to be driven largely by CMV exposure. In a later genetic analysis, a missense DCLRE1C variant was associated with V-gene and J-gene trimming of TCR beta chains, and the association was replicated in an independent cohort. In a later analysis, TCR association rates were found to vary across HLA loci, with the most associated TCRs seen for DRB1 alleles and the fewest for HLA-C alleles. According to the authors, the approach could potentially be generalized to other disease states and immunological phenotypes. HLA typing was unavailable for some donors at each locus, so association tests used only the typed subset. A further reported finding was that TCR beta sequences accurately predicted the HLA-A and HLA-B alleles for most subjects in the first cohort. The cohort was sequenced for TCR beta chains only, and without alpha or paired-chain data the features that could be detected were limited. In an earlier analysis of about 550 of the donors, most TCR beta V segments were observed in productive rearrangements about 90% or about 30% of the time, broadly matching IMGT annotations. A cluster of highly shared sequence variants was judged likely to be a technical artifact of the sequencing pipeline. Some IMGT-functional V segments, including TRBV6-2 and TRBV6-3, could not be told apart with the 87-base-pair reads, so those segments were excluded. Correlated functional status among segregating V segments might reflect linkage disequilibrium, but an unknown experimental factor could not be ruled out. A later analysis associated about 16,000 TCR beta sequences with specific HLA alleles at a false discovery rate of 0.05. Across donors, most TCR sequences were observed very rarely, whereas some public TCRs were present in many individuals. Because counts were too low, approximately 18 rarely observed V segments, including chromosome 9 orphons, were excluded from the earlier analysis of under 650 of the donors. Cytomegalovirus status was reported to be diagnosed by the classifier with high specificity and sensitivity in both the original and validation cohorts. Sequencing depth was assumed to be roughly uniform across donors in the presence/absence analyses, though that assumption may not hold. Compared with equally common non-associated chains, HLA-associated TCR beta chains in a later analysis were more clonally expanded and had lower generation probabilities. Immune exposure information for the cohort was limited to CMV serostatus. A total of fewer than 200 TCR beta chains were listed by the study as associated with cytomegalovirus. In vitro tests confirmed that a few of the cytomegalovirus-associated TCR beta chains recognize cytomegalovirus antigens. According to a later analysis, parvovirus B19, influenza, CMV and Epstein-Barr virus appeared linked to several top co-occurrence clusters. In a later genetic analysis, fewer N-insertions in productive TCRs were reported among donors in an Asian-associated ancestry cluster than the roughly 700-donor mean. When HLA alleles, especially DR and DQ, strongly co-occurred, attributing TCR associations to individual alleles was difficult.

Libraries were constructed by the immunoSEQ multiplex PCR assay. A mixture of 60 forward primers for TCR Vbeta segments and 13 reverse primers for TCR Jbeta segments was used in the multiplex PCR. The CDR3 region of rearranged TCR beta genes was amplified from genomic DNA with a multiplex PCR assay. The Illumina HiSeq System was used to sequence the amplified TCR beta libraries as 87-base-pair reads. In the source study's methods: A later analysis tallied approximately 87 million unique TCR beta chains across the roughly 610 repertoires, and around 12 million of those chains were shared by two or more donors. To remove PCR and sequencing errors, raw reads were error-corrected and collapsed into unique sequences using a nearest-neighbor algorithm that merged closely related sequences. Alignment of CDR3 sequences to IMGT reference sequences was used to assign V, D and J gene segments. For a sequence to be retained, at least a six-nucleotide match to both a V gene segment and a J gene segment was required. A rearrangement counted as productive if the CDR3 had no stop codons and remained in frame with V and J, and every other rearrangement counted as non-productive. Following IMGT convention, CDR3 was defined as the stretch from the second conserved V-encoded cysteine up to the conserved J-encoded phenylalanine. The earlier analysis of 550 to 650 of the donors excluded any sequence lacking an unambiguous match to a single V gene segment. An earlier analysis of 587 of the donors called V segments functional above 56.7% productive rearrangements and segregating when the between-donor standard deviation exceeded 5%. A statistical classification framework was developed to diagnose cytomegalovirus status using the catalog of TCR beta chain sequences. A later analysis assigned V and J genes by comparing TCR nucleotide sequences with IMGT/GENE-DB human TR gene sequences. A later analysis assigned CDR3 sequences and most-parsimonious VDJ recombination scenarios with the TCRdist pipeline. A later analysis defined each TCR beta chain by its CDR3 amino acid sequence plus V-gene family, and excluded reads lacking a unique V-gene family. In a later analysis, 550 to 650 highly shared, low-generation-probability nucleotide sequences were removed to address suspected cross-contamination and a sequencing artifact. For each public chain, a later analysis derived a clonal expansion index from normalized ranks of inferred template counts within each repertoire. A later analysis computed generation probabilities with a VDJ recombination model fitted to out-of-frame rearrangements, and checked the results against IGoR. In a later analysis, hypergeometric tests were used to score TCR-TCR, TCR-HLA and TCR-CMV co-occurrence, with a repertoire-size bias correction applied to TCR pairs. To estimate false discovery rates, a later analysis permuted the HLA or CMV assignments 20 times. In a later analysis, co-occurring TCRs were grouped with DBSCAN, and TCRdist sequence similarity was added when clustering was performed within HLA-allele-positive subsets. Co-occurrence clustering excluded repertoires with fewer than 30,000 or more than 120,000 public chains, plus five with anomalous nucleotide sharing. Not all clones reach the TCRdb copy of this immuneACCESS table, which keeps in-frame sequences only. Checked studies attribute under half of the gap to unresolved V genes and leave the rest unexplained. V, J and clone size were drawn from that table, and D and trimming were deduced from the DNA. The sample yields more than 95,000 clones; 80% were counted once. Around 10% of the sample is held by the ten biggest clonotypes.

The cohort was made up of approximately 700 healthy bone marrow donors. Cohort members were all nominally healthy when sampled, although unrecorded immune exposures were likely present. The donor was CMV seropositive and belonged to the group of 270 or so seropositive cohort members. Every donor gave a peripheral blood sample, and the peripheral blood mononuclear cells from that sample were used for TCR beta sequencing. The Qiagen DNeasy Blood Extraction Kit was used to extract genomic DNA from the blood cell samples. With respect to this clone: What antigen it recognizes has not been identified. No quality values exist for individual bases; no much larger clone is one base distant.

V is shortened by 0 bases, J by 4 bases, and the region joining them spans 11 bases. The germline V gene (reference sequence) specifies LNHNV as CDR1 and YYDKDF as CDR2. Reading from cysteine to phenylalanine, the CDR3 counts 15 amino acids. Left in the record is the CDR3 DNA by itself, 45 bases read in frame from the first base. The TCR comes from a man between 25 and 39 years old in good health and CMV-seropositive. The sequenced sample consisted of PBMCs. The rearrangement joined TRBV15 to TRBJ2-3; perhaps TRBD2 is the D gene, with 5 bases matching. In nucleotide form, the sequence is TGTGCCACCAGCAGAGAGCGGGCAGCTTCAGATACGCAGTATTTT. The resulting protein is CATSRERAASDTQYF.